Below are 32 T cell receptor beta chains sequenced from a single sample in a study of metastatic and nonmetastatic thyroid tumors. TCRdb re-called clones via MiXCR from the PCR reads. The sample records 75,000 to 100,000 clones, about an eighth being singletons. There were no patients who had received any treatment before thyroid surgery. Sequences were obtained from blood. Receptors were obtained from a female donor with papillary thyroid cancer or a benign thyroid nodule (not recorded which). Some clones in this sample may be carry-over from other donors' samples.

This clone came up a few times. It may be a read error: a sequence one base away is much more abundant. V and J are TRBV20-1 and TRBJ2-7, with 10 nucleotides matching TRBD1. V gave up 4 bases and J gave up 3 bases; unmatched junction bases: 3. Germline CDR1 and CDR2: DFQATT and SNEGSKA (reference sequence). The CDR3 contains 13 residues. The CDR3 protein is CSAKGTGVYEQYF. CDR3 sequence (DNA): TGCAGTGCTAAGGGGACAGGGGTCTACGAGCAGTACTTC.

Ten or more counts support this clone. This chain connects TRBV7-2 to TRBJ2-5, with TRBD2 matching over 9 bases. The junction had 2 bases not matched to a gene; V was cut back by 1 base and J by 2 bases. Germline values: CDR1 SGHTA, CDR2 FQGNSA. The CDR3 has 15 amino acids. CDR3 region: CASSLGAGGQETQYF. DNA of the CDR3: TGTGCCAGCAGCTTAGGGGCGGGAGGGCAAGAGACCCAGTACTTC.

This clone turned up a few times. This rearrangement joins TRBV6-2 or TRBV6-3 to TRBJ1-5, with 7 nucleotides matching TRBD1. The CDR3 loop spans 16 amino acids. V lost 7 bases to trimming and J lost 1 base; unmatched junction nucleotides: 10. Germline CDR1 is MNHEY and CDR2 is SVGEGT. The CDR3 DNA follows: TGTGCCAGCACAAACGCAGGGGGAGTGAGCAATCAGCCCCAGCATTTT. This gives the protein CASTNAGGVSNQPQHF.

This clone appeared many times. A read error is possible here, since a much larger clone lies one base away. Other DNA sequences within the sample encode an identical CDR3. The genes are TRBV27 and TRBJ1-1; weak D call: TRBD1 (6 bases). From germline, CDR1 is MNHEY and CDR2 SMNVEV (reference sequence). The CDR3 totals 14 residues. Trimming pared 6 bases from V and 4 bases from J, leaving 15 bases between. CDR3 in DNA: TGTGCCAGCAGCTTCCAAGGGGGGCGCACTGAAGCTTTCTTT. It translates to CASSFQGGRTEAFF.

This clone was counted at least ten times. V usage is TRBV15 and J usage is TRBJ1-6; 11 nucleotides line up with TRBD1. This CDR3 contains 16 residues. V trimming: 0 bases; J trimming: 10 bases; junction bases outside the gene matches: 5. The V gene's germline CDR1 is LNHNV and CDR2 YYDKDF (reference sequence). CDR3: CATSRDLGTGGSPLHF. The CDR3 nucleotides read TGTGCCACCAGCAGAGATTTGGGGACAGGGGGATCACCCCTCCACTTT.

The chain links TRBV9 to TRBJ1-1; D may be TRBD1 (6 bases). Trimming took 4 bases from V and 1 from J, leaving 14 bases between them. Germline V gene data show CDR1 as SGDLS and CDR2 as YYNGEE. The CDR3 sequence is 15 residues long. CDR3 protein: CASSFQGGQNTEAFF. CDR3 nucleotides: TGTGCCAGCAGCTTTCAAGGGGGACAGAACACTGAAGCTTTCTTT.

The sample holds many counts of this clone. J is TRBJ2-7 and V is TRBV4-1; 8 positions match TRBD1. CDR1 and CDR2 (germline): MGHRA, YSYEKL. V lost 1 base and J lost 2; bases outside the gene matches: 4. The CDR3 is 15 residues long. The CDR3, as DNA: TGCGCCAGCAGCCAAGTTGAGACAGGGGCCTACGAGCAGTACTTC. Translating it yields CASSQVETGAYEQYF.

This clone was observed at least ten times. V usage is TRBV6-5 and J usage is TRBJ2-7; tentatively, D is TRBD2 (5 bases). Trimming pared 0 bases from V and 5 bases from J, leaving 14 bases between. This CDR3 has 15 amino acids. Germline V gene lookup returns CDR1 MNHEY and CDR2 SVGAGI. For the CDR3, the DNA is TGTGCCAGCAGTTACTCGCGTCAACACGGGGACGAGCAGTACTTC. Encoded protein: CASSYSRQHGDEQYF.

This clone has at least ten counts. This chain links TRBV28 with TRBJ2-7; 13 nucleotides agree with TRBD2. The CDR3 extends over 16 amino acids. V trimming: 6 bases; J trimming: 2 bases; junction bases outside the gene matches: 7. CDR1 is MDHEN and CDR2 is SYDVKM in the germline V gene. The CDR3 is CASRRTSGSKAYEQYF. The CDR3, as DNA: TGTGCCAGCAGGAGGACTAGCGGGAGCAAAGCCTACGAGCAGTACTTC.

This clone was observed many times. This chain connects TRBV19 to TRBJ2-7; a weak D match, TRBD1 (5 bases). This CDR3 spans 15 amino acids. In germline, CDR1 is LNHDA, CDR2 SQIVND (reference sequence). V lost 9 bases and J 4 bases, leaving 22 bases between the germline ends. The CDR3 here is CARALGAGKAYEQYF. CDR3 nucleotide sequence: TGTGCCAGAGCCCTAGGTGCAGGGAAGGCATACGAGCAGTACTTC. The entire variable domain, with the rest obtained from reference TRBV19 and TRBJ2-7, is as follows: DGGITQSPKYLFRKEGQNVTLSCEQNLNHDAMYWYRQDPGQGLRLIYYSQIVNDFQKGDIAEGYSVSREKKESFPLTVTSAQKNPTAFYLCARALGAGKAYEQYFGPGTRLTVT.

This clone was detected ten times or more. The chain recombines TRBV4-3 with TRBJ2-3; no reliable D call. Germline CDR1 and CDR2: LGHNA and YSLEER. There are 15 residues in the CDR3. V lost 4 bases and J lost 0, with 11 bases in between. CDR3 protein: CASSPVLASTDTQYF. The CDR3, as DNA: TGCGCCAGCAGCCCCGTTTTGGCTAGCACAGATACGCAGTATTTT.

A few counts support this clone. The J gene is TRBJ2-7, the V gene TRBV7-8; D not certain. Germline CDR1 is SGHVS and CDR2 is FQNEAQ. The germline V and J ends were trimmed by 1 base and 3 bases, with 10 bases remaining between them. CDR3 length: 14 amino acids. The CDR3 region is CASSLGSASYEQYF. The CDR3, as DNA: TGTGCCAGCAGCTTAGGAAGCGCCAGCTACGAGCAGTACTTC. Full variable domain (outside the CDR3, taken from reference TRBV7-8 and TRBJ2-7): GAGVSQSPRYKVAKRGQDVALRCDPISGHVSLFWYQQALGQGPEFLTYFQNEAQLDKSGLPSDRFFAERPEGSVSTLKIQRTQQEDSAVYLCASSLGSASYEQYFGPGTRLTVT.

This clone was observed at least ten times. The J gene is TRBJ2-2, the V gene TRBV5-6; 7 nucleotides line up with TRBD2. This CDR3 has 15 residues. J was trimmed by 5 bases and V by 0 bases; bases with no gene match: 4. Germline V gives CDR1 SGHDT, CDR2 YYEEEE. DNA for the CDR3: TGTGCCAGCAGCTTGGTTGGTAGCGGGACCGGGGAGCTGTTTTTT. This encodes CASSLVGSGTGELFF.

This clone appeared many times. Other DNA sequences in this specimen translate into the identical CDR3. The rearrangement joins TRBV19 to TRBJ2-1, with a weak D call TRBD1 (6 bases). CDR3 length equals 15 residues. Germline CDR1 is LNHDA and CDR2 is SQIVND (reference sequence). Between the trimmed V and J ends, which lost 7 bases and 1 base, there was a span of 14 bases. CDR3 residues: CASTLQGSSYNEQFF. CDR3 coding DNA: TGTGCCAGTACCCTTCAGGGGTCGTCCTACAATGAGCAGTTCTTC.

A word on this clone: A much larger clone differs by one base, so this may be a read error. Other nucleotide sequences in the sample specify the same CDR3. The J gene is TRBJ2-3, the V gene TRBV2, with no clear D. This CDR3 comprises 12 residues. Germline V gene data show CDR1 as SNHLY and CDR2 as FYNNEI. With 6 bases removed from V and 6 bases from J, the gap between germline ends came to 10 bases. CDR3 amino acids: CASRLEVDTQYF. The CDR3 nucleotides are TGTGCCAGCAGGCTAGAGGTCGATACGCAGTATTTT.

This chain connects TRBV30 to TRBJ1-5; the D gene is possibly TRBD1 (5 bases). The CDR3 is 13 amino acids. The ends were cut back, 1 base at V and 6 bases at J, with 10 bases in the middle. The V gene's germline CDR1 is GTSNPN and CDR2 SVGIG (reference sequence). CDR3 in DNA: TGTGCCTGGAGTGATGTAGGGGCTCAGCCCCAGCATTTT. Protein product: CAWSDVGAQPQHF.

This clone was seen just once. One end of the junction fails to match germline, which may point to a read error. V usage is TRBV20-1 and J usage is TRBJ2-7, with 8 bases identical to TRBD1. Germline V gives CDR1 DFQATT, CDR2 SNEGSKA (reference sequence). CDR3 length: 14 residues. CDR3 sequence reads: CIASLGQVLYEQYF. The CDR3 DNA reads TGCATTGCTAGTTTGGGACAGGTCCTATACGAGCAGTACTTC.

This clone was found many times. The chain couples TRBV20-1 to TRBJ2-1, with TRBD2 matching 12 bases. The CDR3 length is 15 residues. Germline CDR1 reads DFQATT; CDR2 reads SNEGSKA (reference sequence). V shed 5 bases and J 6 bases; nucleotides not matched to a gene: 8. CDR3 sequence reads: CSAAISSGRGNEQFF. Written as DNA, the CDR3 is TGCAGTGCTGCTATATCTAGCGGGAGGGGCAATGAGCAGTTCTTC.

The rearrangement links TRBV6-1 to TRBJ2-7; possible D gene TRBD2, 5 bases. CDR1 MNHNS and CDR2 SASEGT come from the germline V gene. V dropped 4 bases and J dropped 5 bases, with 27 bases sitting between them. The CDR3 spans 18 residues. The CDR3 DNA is TGTGCCAGCAGTGGGATAACCACCCTGGACTTTTTCCTGGACGAGCAGTACTTC. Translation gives CASSGITTLDFFLDEQYF.

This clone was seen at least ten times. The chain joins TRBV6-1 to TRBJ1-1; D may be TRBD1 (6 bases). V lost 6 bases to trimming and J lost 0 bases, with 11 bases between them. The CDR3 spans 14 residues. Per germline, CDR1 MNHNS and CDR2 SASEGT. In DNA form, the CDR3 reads TGTGCCAGCAGATTGGACAGTATGAACACTGAAGCTTTCTTT. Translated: CASRLDSMNTEAFF.

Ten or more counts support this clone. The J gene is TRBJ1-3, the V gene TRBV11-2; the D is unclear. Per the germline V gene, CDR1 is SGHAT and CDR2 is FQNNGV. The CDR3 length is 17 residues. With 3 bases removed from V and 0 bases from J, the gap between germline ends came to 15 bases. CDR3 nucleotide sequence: TGTGCCAGCAGCTTGGGGTCTGTGCGGGGCTCTGGAAACACCATATATTTT. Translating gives CASSLGSVRGSGNTIYF.

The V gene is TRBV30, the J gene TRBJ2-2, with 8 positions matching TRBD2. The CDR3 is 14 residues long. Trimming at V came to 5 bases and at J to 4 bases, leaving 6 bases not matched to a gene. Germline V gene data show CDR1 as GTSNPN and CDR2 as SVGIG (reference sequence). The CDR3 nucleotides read TGTGCCTGGGTGGTACTAGCGGTCACCGGGGAGCTGTTTTTT. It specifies CAWVVLAVTGELFF.

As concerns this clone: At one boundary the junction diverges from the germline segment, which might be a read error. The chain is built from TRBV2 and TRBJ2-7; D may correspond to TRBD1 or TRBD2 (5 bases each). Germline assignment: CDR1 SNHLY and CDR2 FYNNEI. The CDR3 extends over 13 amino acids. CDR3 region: CASSRDGDYEQYF. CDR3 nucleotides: TGTGCTAGCAGCCGGGACGGCGACTACGAGCAGTACTTC.

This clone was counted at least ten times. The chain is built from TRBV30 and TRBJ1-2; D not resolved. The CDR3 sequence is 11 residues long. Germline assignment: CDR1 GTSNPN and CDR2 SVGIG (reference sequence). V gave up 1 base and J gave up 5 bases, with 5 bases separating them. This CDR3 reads CAWSGGYGYTF. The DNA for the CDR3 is TGTGCCTGGAGTGGCGGATATGGCTACACCTTC.

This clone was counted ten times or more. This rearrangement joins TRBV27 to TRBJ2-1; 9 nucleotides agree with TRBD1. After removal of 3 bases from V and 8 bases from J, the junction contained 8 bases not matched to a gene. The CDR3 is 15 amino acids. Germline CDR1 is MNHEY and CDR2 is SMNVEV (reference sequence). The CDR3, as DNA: TGTGCCAGCAGTTTTTTGGGACAGGGAGGCCATGAGCAGTTCTTC. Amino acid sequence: CASSFLGQGGHEQFF.

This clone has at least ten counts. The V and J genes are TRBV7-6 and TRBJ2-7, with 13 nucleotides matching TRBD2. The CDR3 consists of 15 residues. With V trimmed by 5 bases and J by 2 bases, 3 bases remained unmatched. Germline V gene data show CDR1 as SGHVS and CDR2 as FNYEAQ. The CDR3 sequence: CASSPGTSGTYEQYF. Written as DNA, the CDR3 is TGTGCCAGCAGCCCAGGGACTAGCGGGACCTACGAGCAGTACTTC.

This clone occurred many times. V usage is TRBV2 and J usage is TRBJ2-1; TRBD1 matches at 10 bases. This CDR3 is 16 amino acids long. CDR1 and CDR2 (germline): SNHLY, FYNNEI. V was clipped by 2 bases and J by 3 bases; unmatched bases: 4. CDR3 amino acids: CASSEWGDRGYNEQFF. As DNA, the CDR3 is TGTGCCAGCAGTGAATGGGGGGACAGGGGCTACAATGAGCAGTTCTTC.

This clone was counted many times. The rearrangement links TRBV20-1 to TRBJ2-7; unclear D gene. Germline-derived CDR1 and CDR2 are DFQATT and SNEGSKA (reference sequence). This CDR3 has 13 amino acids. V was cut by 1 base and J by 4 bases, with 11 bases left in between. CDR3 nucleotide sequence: TGCAGTGCTAGAGTGCCTAGTGGTTACGAGCAGTACTTC. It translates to CSARVPSGYEQYF.

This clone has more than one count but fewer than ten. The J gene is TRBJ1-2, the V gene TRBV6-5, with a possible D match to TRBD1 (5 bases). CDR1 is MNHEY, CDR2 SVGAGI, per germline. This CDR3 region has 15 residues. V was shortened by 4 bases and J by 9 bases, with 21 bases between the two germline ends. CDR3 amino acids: CASSFSETGTPCYTF. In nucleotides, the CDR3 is TGTGCCAGCAGTTTCTCCGAGACCGGGACTCCGTGCTACACCTTC.

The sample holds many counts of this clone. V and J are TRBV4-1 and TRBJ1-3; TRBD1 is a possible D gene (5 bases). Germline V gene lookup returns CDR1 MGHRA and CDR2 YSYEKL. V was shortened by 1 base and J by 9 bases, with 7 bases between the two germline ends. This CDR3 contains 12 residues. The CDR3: CASSQVGGTIYF. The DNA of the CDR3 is TGCGCCAGCAGCCAAGTTGGGGGCACCATATATTTT.

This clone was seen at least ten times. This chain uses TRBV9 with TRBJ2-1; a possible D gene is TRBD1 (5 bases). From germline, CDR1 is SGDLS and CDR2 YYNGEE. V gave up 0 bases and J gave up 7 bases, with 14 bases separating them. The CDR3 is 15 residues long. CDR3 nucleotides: TGTGCCAGCAGCGTAGGACCTTCAGGGTTGAATGAGCAGTTCTTC. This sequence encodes CASSVGPSGLNEQFF. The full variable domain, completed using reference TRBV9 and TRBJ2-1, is DSGVTQTPKHLITATGQRVTLRCSPRSGDLSVYWYQQSLDQGLQFLIQYYNGEERAKGNILERFSAQQFPDLHSELNLSSLELGDSALYFCASSVGPSGLNEQFFGPGTRLTVL.

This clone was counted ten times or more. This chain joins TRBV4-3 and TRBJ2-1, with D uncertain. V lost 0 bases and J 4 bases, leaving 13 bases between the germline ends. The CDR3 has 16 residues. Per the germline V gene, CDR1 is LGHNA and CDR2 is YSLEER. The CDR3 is CASSQELPPPYNEQFF. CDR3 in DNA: TGCGCCAGCAGCCAAGAACTACCACCACCTTACAATGAGCAGTTCTTC.